This T cell receptor (beta chain) emerged from a study of blood T cell repertoires in COVID-19. Study as a whole: Samples came from the United States, Italy and Spain, spanning acute and convalescent COVID-19. T cells, B-cell-depleted T cells, or PBMCs supplied cDNA or gDNA.

Per the study methods: Scientists estimated how many nucleated cells there were by amplifying reference gene primers. Here immunoSEQ multiplex PCR was the method, and the copy in TCRdb shows in-frame clones only, minus some. V and J calls and clone size come straight from that table; D and trimming were deduced from the DNA. The data contain roughly 38,000 clones, around four fifths of them singletons. CDR1 DFQATT and CDR2 SNEGSKA come from the germline V gene (reference sequence). There are 15 residues in the CDR3. Losses at the gene ends were 3 bases for V and 2 bases for J; bases not matched to a gene: 8.

The chain combines TRBV20-1 with TRBJ2-5; TRBD2 matches at 8 bases. The specimen was peripheral blood. This clonotype originated in a man between 60 and 75 years old with acute or convalescent COVID-19. Here the CDR3 reads CSASLDSGTQETQYF. CDR3 DNA sequence: TGCAGTGCTAGTCTTGATAGCGGGACGCAAGAGACCCAGTACTTC.